The clone carrying this TCR beta chain was observed a few times. Its antigen is unidentified. This specimen comes from a study of regulatory T cells in long-lasting Graves disease. Study-wide background: Graves' patients, diagnosed recently, had received antithyroid drugs under 3 months.

Assembly of TCR beta libraries relied on iRepertoire HTBI primers together with Arm-PCR of CDR3 regions. TCRdb reprocessed the multiplex PCR reads with MiXCR, giving one entry per CDR3 protein. The sample yields 500,000 to 700,000 distinct CDR3 sequences, approximately 15% seen once. CDR3 length: 14 residues. J lost 4 bases, V lost 5 bases, and 4 bases had no gene match. The V gene's germline CDR1 is SGDLS and CDR2 YYNGEE. As for time point: newly diagnosed GD, antithyroid drugs for less than 3 months. TCR sequences were obtained from RNA taken from PBMCs. EDTA tubes received about 9.2 milliliters of collected peripheral blood. General study points: A greater number of public clonotypes (around 2,700) was shared by persistent patients than by new patients (around 960). Persistent disease was characterized by preferential usage of TRBV28, TRBJ1-2 and TRBJ2-5.

The same data also contributed to another study, on T cells in Graves' hyperthyroidism and ophthalmopathy.

J is TRBJ1-2 and V is TRBV9; 11 nucleotides match TRBD1. This sample comprised peripheral blood mononuclear cells (PBMCs), obtained at new diagnosis, from a patient treated with antithyroid drugs. This receptor was identified in a woman aged 30 to 39 with Graves disease. This CDR3 reads CASRGTGGGYGYTF. The CDR3 coding sequence is TGTGCCAGCAGAGGGACAGGGGGAGGCTATGGCTACACCTTC. Based on the CDR3 plus reference TRBV9 and TRBJ1-2, the full variable domain is DSGVTQTPKHLITATGQRVTLRCSPRSGDLSVYWYQQSLDQGLQFLIQYYNGEERAKGNILERFSAQQFPDLHSELNLSSLELGDSALYFCASRGTGGGYGYTFGSGTRLTVV.